The next 20 T cell receptor beta chains were all read from a single sample in a study of cytomegalovirus exposure and HLA in healthy donors. Primers for the PCR totalled 60 Vbeta and 13 Jbeta. The data were produced by immunoSEQ multiplex PCR, yet TCRdb's version contains in-frame clones alone and is incomplete. The sample yields 180,000 or so clones, approximately 80% seen once. The sequencing sample was made of PBMCs. These receptors were taken from a woman between 18 and 29 years old in good health and CMV-seropositive.

This chain links TRBV14 with TRBJ1-5, with D possibly being TRBD1 (5 bases). The V gene lost 3 bases and the J gene lost 4 bases, with 16 bases spanning the gap. The CDR3 is made up of 16 amino acids. CDR1 SGHDN and CDR2 FVKESK come from the germline V gene. This CDR3 reads CASSHPGLQGNQPQHF. The CDR3, as DNA: TGTGCCAGCAGCCATCCCGGGCTCCAGGGTAATCAGCCCCAGCATTTT.

The chain joins TRBV7-9 to TRBJ2-5; weak D call: TRBD1 (6 bases). The CDR3 covers 15 residues. V was shortened by 8 bases and J by 5 bases, with 21 bases between the two germline ends. Per germline, CDR1 SEHNR and CDR2 FQNEAQ (reference sequence). CDR3 nucleotides: TGTGCCAGCGTCGCTAGTCAGGGGCGTGGGGAGACCCAGTACTTC. It is translated as CASVASQGRGETQYF.

The chain recombines TRBV7-6 with TRBJ1-3; weak D call: TRBD1 (6 bases). There are 12 residues in the CDR3. Germline V gives CDR1 SGHVS, CDR2 FNYEAQ. V lost 5 bases, J lost 8 bases, and 10 bases lay in between. CDR3 loop: CASSVQGDTIYF. In DNA form, the CDR3 reads TGTGCCAGCAGCGTACAGGGTGACACCATATATTTT.

J is TRBJ2-2 and V is TRBV9; 12 positions agree with TRBD2. The CDR3 totals 16 residues. The germline V gene encodes CDR1 SGDLS and CDR2 YYNGEE. The trim removed 4 bases at V and 7 bases at J, leaving 8 bases unmatched. This CDR3 reads CASSPLAGGLGGELFF. The CDR3 coding sequence is TGTGCCAGCAGCCCGCTAGCGGGGGGGCTGGGCGGGGAGCTGTTTTTT.

The V call is TRBV19, the J call TRBJ1-2; TRBD1 aligns across 9 bases. Trimming removed 1 base from V and 8 bases from J; junction bases left unmatched: 11. The germline V gene encodes CDR1 LNHDA and CDR2 SQIVND (reference sequence). CDR3 length equals 16 residues. The CDR3 protein is CASSIGLGTGIGGYTF. The CDR3 bases are TGTGCCAGTAGTATAGGCCTCGGGACAGGGATTGGAGGCTACACCTTC.

There are a few counts of this clone. V and J are TRBV5-1 and TRBJ1-1, with D possibly being TRBD1 (5 bases). V dropped 4 bases and J dropped 6 bases, with 19 bases sitting between them. The CDR3 length is 15 residues. The germline CDR1 and CDR2 sequences are SGHRS and YFSETQ. The CDR3: CASSVVGGGGPEAFF. In DNA form, the CDR3 reads TGCGCCAGCAGCGTCGTGGGCGGGGGGGGACCTGAAGCTTTCTTT.

CDR3 residues: CASSPRDFREDTQYF. CDR3 sequence (DNA): TGTGCCAGCTCACCGCGGGACTTCCGAGAGGATACGCAGTATTTT. The chain carries TRBV18 and TRBJ2-3, with D possibly matching TRBD2 (6 bases). Germline CDR1 and CDR2: KGHSH and LQKENI. The CDR3 sequence is 15 residues long. Between the trimmed V and J ends, which lost 3 bases and 6 bases, there was a span of 16 bases.

This chain uses TRBV11-2 with TRBJ2-1; 8 bases align to TRBD1. The J segment lost 5 bases and the V segment lost 5 bases, leaving 11 bases of the junction unmatched. Germline V lookup: CDR1 SGHAT, CDR2 FQNNGV. There are 16 residues in the CDR3. The CDR3 is CASSPAGTGFDNEQFF. The CDR3 nucleotides are TGTGCCAGCAGCCCTGCCGGGACAGGATTCGACAATGAGCAGTTCTTC.

The chain joins TRBV2 to TRBJ1-3, with D possibly TRBD1 on 5 matching bases. The CDR3 loop spans 19 amino acids. V was clipped by 0 bases and J by 1 base, with 19 bases between them. Germline CDR1 and CDR2: SNHLY and FYNNEI. CDR3 coding DNA: TGTGCCAGCAGTGAAGCGGGGGTAGGAGGGCCTGAATCTGGAAACACCATATATTTT. Translation gives CASSEAGVGGPESGNTIYF.

V and J are TRBV28 and TRBJ1-4, with D unclear. V lost 6 bases and J 1 base, leaving 12 bases between the germline ends. The CDR3 consists of 15 residues. In germline, CDR1 is MDHEN, CDR2 SYDVKM. The CDR3 bases are TGTGCCAGCAGGACACAACAGAGAACTAATGAAAAACTGTTTTTT. Translated: CASRTQQRTNEKLFF.

The rearrangement uses TRBV14 and TRBJ1-1; 12 positions agree with TRBD1. CDR1 SGHDN and CDR2 FVKESK come from the germline V gene. V shed 0 bases and J 5 bases; nucleotides not matched to a gene: 7. The CDR3 is 17 residues long. The CDR3 here is CASSQDPGQGAGTEAFF. In DNA, the CDR3 is TGTGCCAGCAGCCAAGACCCGGGACAGGGGGCAGGGACTGAAGCTTTCTTT.

The V call is TRBV29-1, the J call TRBJ1-2; D not resolved. With 4 bases removed from V and 3 bases from J, the gap between germline ends came to 6 bases. Germline V gene lookup returns CDR1 SQVTM and CDR2 ANQGSEA. The CDR3 covers 11 residues. This CDR3 is CSVVQDYGYTF. CDR3 bases: TGCAGCGTTGTCCAGGACTATGGCTACACCTTC.

For the CDR3, the DNA is TGTGCCAGCAGCCCCGGGGGGTCCACAGATACGCAGTATTTT. Its protein is CASSPGGSTDTQYF. V is TRBV7-9 and J is TRBJ2-3, with TRBD2 matching over 7 bases. CDR3 length: 14 amino acids. Looked up from germline, CDR1 is SEHNR and CDR2 is FQNEAQ (reference sequence). Germline trimming cut 5 bases from V and 2 bases from J; bases unmatched to any gene: 4. The complete variable domain, with remaining parts taken from reference TRBV7-9 and TRBJ2-3, reads DTGVSQNPRHKITKRGQNVTFRCDPISEHNRLYWYRQTLGQGPEFLTYFQNEAQLEKSRLLSDRFSAERPKGSFSTLEIQRTEQGDSAMYLCASSPGGSTDTQYFGPGTRLTVL.

Only a few counts were recorded for this clone. The V and J genes are TRBV2 and TRBJ2-7; possibly TRBD1 for D (6 bases). V lost 2 bases and J lost 5, with 13 bases in between. The germline CDR1 and CDR2 sequences are SNHLY and FYNNEI. The CDR3 is made up of 14 amino acids. The CDR3 DNA reads TGTGCCAGCAGTGAAAGAGGGGGTAACGACGAGCAGTACTTC. Protein product: CASSERGGNDEQYF.

The chain joins TRBV9 to TRBJ1-4; D may be TRBD1 (5 bases). Germline loops: CDR1 SGDLS, CDR2 YYNGEE. This CDR3 spans 16 amino acids. V was shortened by 2 bases and J by 4 bases, with 15 bases between the two germline ends. The CDR3 loop reads CASSVSSGGGNEKLFF. Here the CDR3 DNA reads TGTGCCAGCAGCGTTTCATCGGGGGGGGGTAATGAAAAACTGTTTTTT.

This chain uses TRBV11-3 with TRBJ1-5, with 9 bases that match TRBD1. Germline V CDR1 and CDR2: SGHNT, YENEEA. The ends lost 7 bases at V and 2 bases at J; junction bases unmatched: 15. CDR3 length: 18 residues. The CDR3 protein is CASNFNHSDRGCNQPQHF. The CDR3 coding sequence is TGTGCCAGCAACTTCAATCACAGTGACAGGGGGTGCAATCAGCCCCAGCATTTT.

This clone has only a few counts. This chain links TRBV6-5 with TRBJ1-4, with TRBD1 matching 11 bases. Germline V CDR1 and CDR2: MNHEY, SVGAGI. The CDR3 is 15 amino acids. The trim removed 4 bases at V and 7 bases at J, leaving 5 bases unmatched. The CDR3: CASSFRDRGTEKLFF. CDR3 in DNA: TGTGCCAGCAGTTTCCGGGACAGGGGGACTGAAAAACTGTTTTTT.

This clone showed up just once. The V gene is TRBV29-1, the J gene TRBJ1-2; 7 nucleotides match TRBD1. Looked up from germline, CDR1 is SQVTM and CDR2 is ANQGSEA. This CDR3 spans 14 amino acids. The V and J ends lost 0 bases and 7 bases, in that order; junction bases with no gene match: 8. The chain's CDR3 is CSVEEQGDRVGYTF. CDR3 nucleotides: TGCAGCGTTGAAGAGCAGGGTGACAGGGTTGGCTACACCTTC.

The chain joins TRBV11-1 to TRBJ1-1, with 7 bases matching TRBD1. The ends lost 5 bases at V and 0 bases at J; junction bases unmatched: 9. The germline CDR1 and CDR2 sequences are SGHAT and FQDESV (reference sequence). The CDR3 loop spans 16 amino acids. The CDR3 region has the DNA TGTGCCAGCAGCGAGACAGGGAGCGGTATGAACACTGAAGCTTTCTTT. Translation: CASSETGSGMNTEAFF.

The chain joins TRBV5-4 to TRBJ1-1; D is perhaps TRBD1 (5 bases). V was clipped by 3 bases and J by 2 bases, with 11 bases between them. The CDR3 is 14 residues long. Germline CDR1 is SGHNT and CDR2 is YYREEE (reference sequence). CDR3 coding DNA: TGTGCCAGCAGCTGGGGGGTCCTCAACACTGAAGCTTTCTTT. Amino acids: CASSWGVLNTEAFF.